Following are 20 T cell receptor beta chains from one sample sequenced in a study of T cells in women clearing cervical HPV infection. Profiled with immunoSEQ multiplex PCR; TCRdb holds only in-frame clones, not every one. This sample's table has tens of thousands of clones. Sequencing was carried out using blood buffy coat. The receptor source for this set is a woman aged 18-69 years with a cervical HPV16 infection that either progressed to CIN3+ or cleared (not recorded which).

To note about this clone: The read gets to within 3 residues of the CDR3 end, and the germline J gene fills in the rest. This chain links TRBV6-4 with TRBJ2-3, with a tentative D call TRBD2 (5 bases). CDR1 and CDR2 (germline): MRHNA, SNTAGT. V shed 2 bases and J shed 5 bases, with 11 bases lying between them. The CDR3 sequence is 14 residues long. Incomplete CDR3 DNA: TGTGCCAGCAGTGACACATTCGGGGTAGATACG. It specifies CASSDTFGVDT. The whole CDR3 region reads CASSDTFGVDTQYF.

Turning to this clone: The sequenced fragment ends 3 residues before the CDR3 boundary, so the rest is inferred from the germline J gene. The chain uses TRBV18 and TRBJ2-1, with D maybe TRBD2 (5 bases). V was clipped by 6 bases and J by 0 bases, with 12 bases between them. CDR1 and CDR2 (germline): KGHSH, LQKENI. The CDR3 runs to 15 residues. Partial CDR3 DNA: TGTGCCAGCTCCTTGGACTTAAGCTCCTACAATGAG. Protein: CASSLDLSSYNE. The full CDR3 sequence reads CASSLDLSSYNEQFF.

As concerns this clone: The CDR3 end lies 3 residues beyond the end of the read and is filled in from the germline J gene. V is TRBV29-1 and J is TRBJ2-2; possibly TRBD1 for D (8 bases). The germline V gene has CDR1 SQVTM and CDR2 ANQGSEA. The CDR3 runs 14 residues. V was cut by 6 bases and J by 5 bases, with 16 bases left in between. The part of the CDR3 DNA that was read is TGCAGCGTCTCCGACAGGGGAGGGACCGGGGAG. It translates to CSVSDRGGTGE. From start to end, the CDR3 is CSVSDRGGTGELFF.

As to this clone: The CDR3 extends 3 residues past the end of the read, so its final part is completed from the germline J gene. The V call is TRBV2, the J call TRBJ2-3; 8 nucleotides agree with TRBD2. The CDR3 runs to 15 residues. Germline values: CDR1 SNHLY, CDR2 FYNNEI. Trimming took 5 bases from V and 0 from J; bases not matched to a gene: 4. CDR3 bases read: TGTGCCAGCAGTCGATTAGCGGGGAGCACAGATACG. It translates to CASSRLAGSTDT. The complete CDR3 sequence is CASSRLAGSTDTQYF.

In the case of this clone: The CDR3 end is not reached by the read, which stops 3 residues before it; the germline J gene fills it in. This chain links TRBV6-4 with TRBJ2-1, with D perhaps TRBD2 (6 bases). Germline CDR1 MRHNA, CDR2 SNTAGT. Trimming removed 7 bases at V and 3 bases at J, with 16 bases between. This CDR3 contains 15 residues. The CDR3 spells CASNLKRGIYNEQFF. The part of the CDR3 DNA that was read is TGTGCCAGCAATCTAAAACGGGGGATCTACAATGAG.

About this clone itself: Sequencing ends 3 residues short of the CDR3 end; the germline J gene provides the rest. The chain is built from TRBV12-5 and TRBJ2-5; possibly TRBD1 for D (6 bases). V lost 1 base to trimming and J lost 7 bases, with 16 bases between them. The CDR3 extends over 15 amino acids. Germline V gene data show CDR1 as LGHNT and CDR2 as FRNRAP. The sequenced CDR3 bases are TGTGCTAGTGGTTTGGAGACAGGTTGGGATTTGACC. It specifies CASGLETGWDLT. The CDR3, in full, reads CASGLETGWDLTQYF.

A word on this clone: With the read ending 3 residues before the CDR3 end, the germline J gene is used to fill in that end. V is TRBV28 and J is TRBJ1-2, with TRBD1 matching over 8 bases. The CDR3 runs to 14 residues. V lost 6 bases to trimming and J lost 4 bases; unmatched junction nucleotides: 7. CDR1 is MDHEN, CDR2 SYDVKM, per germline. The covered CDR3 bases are TGTGCCAGCAGGAAACAGGGGGAAGGCTATGGC. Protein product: CASRKQGEGYG. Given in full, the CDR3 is CASRKQGEGYGYTF.

CDR3 DNA, as far as it was read: TGTGCCAGCAGTGAAGCTGACAGGGTGAGAAATGGC. Protein product: CASSEADRVRNG. The entire CDR3 is CASSEADRVRNGYTF. The V call is TRBV6-1, the J call TRBJ1-2, with 7 bases identical to TRBD1. The DNA ends 3 residues before the CDR3 does, and the rest of the CDR3 is filled in from the germline J gene. CDR1 is MNHNS and CDR2 is SASEGT in the germline V gene. The V and J ends lost 0 bases and 6 bases, in that order; junction bases with no gene match: 7. CDR3 length: 15 amino acids.

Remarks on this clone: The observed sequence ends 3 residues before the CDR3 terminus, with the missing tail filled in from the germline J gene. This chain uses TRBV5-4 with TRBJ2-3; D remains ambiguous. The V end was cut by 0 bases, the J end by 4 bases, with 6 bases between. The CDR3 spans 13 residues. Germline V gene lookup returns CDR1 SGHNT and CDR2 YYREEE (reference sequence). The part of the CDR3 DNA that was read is TGTGCCAGCAGCTTGGGTGAGGCAGATACG. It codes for CASSLGEADT. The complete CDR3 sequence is CASSLGEADTQYF.

The CDR3 sequence: CASSYGRETQYF. CDR3 bases read: TGTGCCAGCAGTTACGGGCGGGAGACG. The chain recombines TRBV6-2 or TRBV6-3 with TRBJ2-3; 7 nucleotides match TRBD2. The read stops 3 residues short of the end of the CDR3; the missing end is completed from the germline J gene. This CDR3 comprises 12 residues. The germline V gene has CDR1 MNHEY and CDR2 SVGEGT.

The CDR3 sequence: CASSLGQISGANVLTF. The sequenced CDR3 bases are TGTGCCAGCAGCCTTGGACAGATCTCTGGGGCCAACGTC. The chain employs TRBV7-8 and TRBJ2-6; D perhaps matches TRBD1 (6 bases). The missing CDR3 end, 3 residues past where the read stops, is filled in from the germline J gene. Trimming took off 5 bases at V and 0 bases at J, with 11 bases between the two ends. CDR3 length equals 16 residues. Germline V lookup: CDR1 SGHVS, CDR2 FQNEAQ.

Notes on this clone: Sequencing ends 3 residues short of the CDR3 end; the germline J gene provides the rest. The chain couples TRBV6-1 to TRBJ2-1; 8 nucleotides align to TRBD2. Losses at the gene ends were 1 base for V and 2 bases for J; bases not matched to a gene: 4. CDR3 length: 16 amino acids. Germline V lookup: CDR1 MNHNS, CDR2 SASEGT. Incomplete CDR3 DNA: TGTGCCAGCAGTGAAGAGGGCGGGGGGCCCTACAATGAG. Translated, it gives CASSEEGGGPYNE. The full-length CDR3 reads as CASSEEGGGPYNEQFF.

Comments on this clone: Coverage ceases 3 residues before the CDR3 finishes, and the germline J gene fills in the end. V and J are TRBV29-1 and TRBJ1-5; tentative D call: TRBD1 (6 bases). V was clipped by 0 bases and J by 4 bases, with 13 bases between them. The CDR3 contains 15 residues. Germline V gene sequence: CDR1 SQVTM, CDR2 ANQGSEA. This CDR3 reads CSVEDGQSLNQPQHF. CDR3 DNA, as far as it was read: TGCAGCGTTGAAGATGGACAGTCGCTAAATCAGCCC.

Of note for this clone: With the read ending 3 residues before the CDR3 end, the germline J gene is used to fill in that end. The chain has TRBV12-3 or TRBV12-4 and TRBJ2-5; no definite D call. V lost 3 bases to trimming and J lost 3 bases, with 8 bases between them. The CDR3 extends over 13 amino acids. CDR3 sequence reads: CASSFGRKETQYF. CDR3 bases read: TGTGCCAGCAGTTTTGGCAGAAAAGAGACC.

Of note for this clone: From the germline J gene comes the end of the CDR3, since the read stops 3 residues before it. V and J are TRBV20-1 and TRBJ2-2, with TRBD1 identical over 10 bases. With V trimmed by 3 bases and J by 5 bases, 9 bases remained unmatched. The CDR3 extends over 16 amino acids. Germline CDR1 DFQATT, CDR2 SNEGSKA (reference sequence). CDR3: CSASPLGTGDTGELFF. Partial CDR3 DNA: TGCAGTGCTAGCCCTCTCGGGACAGGGGATACCGGGGAG.

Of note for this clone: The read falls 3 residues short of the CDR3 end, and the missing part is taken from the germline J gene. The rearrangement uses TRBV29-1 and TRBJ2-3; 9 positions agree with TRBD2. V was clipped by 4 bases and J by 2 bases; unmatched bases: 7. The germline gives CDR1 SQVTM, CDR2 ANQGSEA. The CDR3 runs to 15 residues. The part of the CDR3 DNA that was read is TGCAGCGTTGTGGGTAGCGGGGGATCCACAGATACG. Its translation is CSVVGSGGSTDT. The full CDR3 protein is CSVVGSGGSTDTQYF.

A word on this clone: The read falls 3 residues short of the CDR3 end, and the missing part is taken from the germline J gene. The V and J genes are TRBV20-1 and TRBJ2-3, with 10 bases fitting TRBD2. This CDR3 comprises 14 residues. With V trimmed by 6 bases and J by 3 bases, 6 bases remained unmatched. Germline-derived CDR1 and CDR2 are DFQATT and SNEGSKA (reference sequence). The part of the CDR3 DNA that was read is TGCAGTGCACAAGAGCGGGGGGGAACAGATACG. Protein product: CSAQERGGTDT. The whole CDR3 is CSAQERGGTDTQYF.

The DNA read from the CDR3 is TGTGCCAGTAGTGCCCTGCCTAGCTCGGGTGAG. Translated, it gives CASSALPSSGE. The whole CDR3 protein reads CASSALPSSGEQFF. V gene TRBV19 combines with J gene TRBJ2-1; TRBD2 might be the D (5 bases). The CDR3 end falls 3 residues outside the read, so it is completed with the germline J gene. The germline V gene encodes CDR1 LNHDA and CDR2 SQIVND (reference sequence). V was trimmed by 5 bases and J by 9 bases, leaving 17 bases between them. This CDR3 region has 14 residues.

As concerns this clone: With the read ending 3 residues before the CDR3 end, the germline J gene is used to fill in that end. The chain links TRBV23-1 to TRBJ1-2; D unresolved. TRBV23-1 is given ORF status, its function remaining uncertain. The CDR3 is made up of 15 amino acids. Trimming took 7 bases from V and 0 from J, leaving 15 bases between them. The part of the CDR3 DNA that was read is TGCGCCAGCACACATGCACCTCCTGCTAACTATGGC. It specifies CASTHAPPANYG. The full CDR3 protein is CASTHAPPANYGYTF.

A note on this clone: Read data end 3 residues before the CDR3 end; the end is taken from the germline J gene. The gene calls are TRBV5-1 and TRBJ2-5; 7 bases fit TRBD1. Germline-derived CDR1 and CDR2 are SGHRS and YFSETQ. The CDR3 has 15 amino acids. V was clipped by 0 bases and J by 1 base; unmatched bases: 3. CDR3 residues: CASSLEQGSQETQYF. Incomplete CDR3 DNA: TGCGCCAGCAGCTTGGAACAGGGGTCCCAAGAGACC.